This T cell receptor (beta chain) was identified during a study of PD-L1 blockade in urothelial cancer. Stated time point: peripheral blood 6 weeks after treatment start. Clones were read by immunoSEQ multiplex PCR, and TCRdb kept only the in-frame ones, dropping some. The top ten clones hold around 4% of a sample with over 100,000 clones, around 93% of them seen once. With 0 bases clipped from V and 4 bases from J, the junction kept 6 bases outside the gene matches. This CDR3 has 17 residues. Germline assignment: CDR1 SGDLS and CDR2 YYNGEE. This clone was seen only a few times. V usage is TRBV9 and J usage is TRBJ2-1; TRBD2 matches at 11 bases. The source is a man between 60 and 75 years old with urothelial cancer. Source: PBMCs, taken around atezolizumab (anti-PD-L1) treatment. The CDR3 region has the DNA TGTGCCAGCAGCGTAGATCGTGGGACTAGCGGTTACAATGAGCAGTTCTTC. This translates into CASSVDRGTSGYNEQFF.